This TCR beta chain was sequenced in a study of immune evolution from preneoplasia to lung adenocarcinoma. Study-wide context: HLA loss of heterozygosity: roughly 6.6% AIS, about 15% MIA, around 35% ADC, none AAH.

Findings and limits, study-wide: Later-stage lesions seemingly showed higher T cell density and diversity than normal lung.

Trimming shortened V by 4 bases and J by 2 bases, and 8 bases separated the two germline ends. CDR3 length: 13 amino acids. Germline values: CDR1 SGHRS, CDR2 YFSETQ. Resections took place in Japan or China from the mid-2010s to the late 2010s. On this clone itself: The target antigen is unknown.

Method: immunoSEQ multiplex PCR; TCRdb's copy keeps in-frame clones and lacks some. The sample lists approximately 7,700 clones; over 75% were seen once. Input material: FFPE minimally invasive lung adenocarcinoma tissue. The chain is built from TRBV5-1 and TRBJ2-3; D gene uncertain. The receptor was isolated from a person aged 80 or older with lung adenocarcinoma. This CDR3 is CASSHYVTDTQYF. The CDR3 region has the DNA TGCGCCAGCAGCCACTATGTCACAGATACGCAGTATTTT.